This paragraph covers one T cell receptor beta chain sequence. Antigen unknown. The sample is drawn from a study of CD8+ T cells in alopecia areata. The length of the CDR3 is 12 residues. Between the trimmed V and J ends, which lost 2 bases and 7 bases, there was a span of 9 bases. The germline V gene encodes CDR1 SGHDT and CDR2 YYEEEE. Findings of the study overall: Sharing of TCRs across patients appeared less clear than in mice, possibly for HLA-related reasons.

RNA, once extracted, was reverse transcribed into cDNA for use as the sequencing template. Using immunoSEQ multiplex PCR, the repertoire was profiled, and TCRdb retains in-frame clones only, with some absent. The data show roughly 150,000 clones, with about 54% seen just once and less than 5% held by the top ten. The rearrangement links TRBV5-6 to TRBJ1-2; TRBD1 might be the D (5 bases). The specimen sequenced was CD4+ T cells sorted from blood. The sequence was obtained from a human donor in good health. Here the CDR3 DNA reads TGTGCCAGCAGCTTCCGGGGCAGTGGCTACACCTTC. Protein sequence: CASSFRGSGYTF.